This TCR beta chain came from a study of CD8 T cells in Susac syndrome. CDR1 and CDR2 from the germline V gene are GTSNPN and SVGIG (reference sequence). The CDR3 is 15 amino acids. V lost 2 bases to trimming and J lost 0 bases, with 11 bases between them. The multiple sclerosis controls comprised treatment-naive patients whose relapsing-remitting disease was stable or active. RNA in amounts of about 0.5 to 1 ug was reverse transcribed with random hexamers. TCRdb reprocessed the immunoSEQ multiplex PCR reads with MiXCR, giving one entry per CDR3 protein. This repertoire shows under 350,000 distinct CDR3 sequences, 92% found once; its top ten account for less than 0.08%.

The chain carries TRBV30 and TRBJ2-1; D not resolved. The sequence was obtained from a human donor with multiple sclerosis. The sequencing sample was made of CD4+ T cells from PBMCs. CDR3 region: CAWSSEYLSYNEQFF. The CDR3 DNA is TGTGCCTGGAGTTCGGAATACCTCTCCTACAATGAGCAGTTCTTC.